The TCR beta chain described here comes from a study of blood T cell repertoires in COVID-19 (dated by TCRdb to 2018 to 2021). For the study in its entirety: Samples covering the acute and convalescent phases of COVID-19 were provided by collaborators in the United States, Italy and Spain. The prospective study material was composed of cDNA or gDNA derived from T cells, B-cell-depleted T cells, or PBMCs. The dataset comprised deeply sampled blood TCRbeta repertoires from subjects exposed to, actively infected with, or recovered from COVID-19. The repertoires were released in a freely available public database meant as a resource for research on the immune response to SARS-CoV-2. Samples came from the ongoing ImmuneRACE study (first 160 participants) plus 1,254 subjects from 6 global collaborators. Nearly every sample came with metadata listing a de-identified subject ID, COVID-19 status, age in years and sex. Where HLA class I and class II types were available, the types were taken from metadata supplied by the sample provider, not from assay-based typing.

TCRbeta CDR3 regions were amplified from genomic DNA by means of the immunoSEQ Assay, a bias-controlled multiplex PCR. Per the original workflow: The number of nucleated cells in each sample was estimated from the amplification of reference gene primers within the assay. To quantify the absolute abundance of each unique TCRbeta CDR3 rearrangement, sequence reads were collapsed and filtered. For each sample, productive Simpson clonality was calculated as the square root of Simpson's diversity index over productive rearrangements. TCRdb carries this immuneACCESS record with in-frame sequences only. Its versions omit some clonotypes, under half of them owing to an unresolved V gene in the studies checked, with the rest unexplained. Clone size and the V and J calls come from that table; the DNA yielded D and trimming. The sample table lists 45,000 or so clones, around 85% of them with a count of one. The ten largest clones add up to 30% to 35% of the sample.

The sample holds one count of this clone. Its antigen remains undetermined. No much larger clone is present one base from it, and per-base qualities are unavailable. The CDR3 runs 14 amino acids, cysteine and phenylalanine included. Only CDR3 DNA remains: 42 bases, in frame from the first base. The germline V gene (reference sequence) provides CDR1 LGHDT and CDR2 YNNKEL. Deletion took 1 base off V and 7 bases off J, with a span of 10 bases between the germline ends. Whole blood was collected in K2EDTA tubes by collaborating institutions according to the institutions' own protocols. For TCRbeta analysis, collaborators shipped samples in one of three forms: frozen whole blood, isolated PBMCs, or DNA extracted from either of those sample types. Beyond this particular receptor, the publication reports: Clinical and demographic metadata were provided uncurated, with the amount varying by source and participant.

Recombination linked TRBV3-1 (or the pseudogene TRBV3-2) to TRBJ2-2; no confident D gene assignment can be made. Sample: peripheral blood. This TCR was recovered from a woman of 80 years or more with acute or convalescent COVID-19. The CDR3 protein: CASSQVVGYGELFF. DNA sequence: TGTGCCAGCAGCCAAGTGGTCGGGTACGGGGAGCTGTTTTTT.